This TCR beta chain was captured by sequencing in a study of CD8+CD57+ T cells in acquired aplastic anemia. About the study: CD4+ cell libraries from healthy donors averaged about 10.8 million reads.

The junction had 17 bases not matched to a gene; V was cut back by 2 bases and J by 4 bases. Germline assignment: CDR1 MNHEY and CDR2 SVGEGT. The CDR3 has 19 residues. The use of genomic DNA as template underpinned the TCR beta VDJ and CDR3 profiling. TCRdb re-analysed the reads in MiXCR, keeping a single row per CDR3 protein. This sample has 200,000 to 250,000 distinct CDR3 sequences, with 34% found just once. The V and J genes are TRBV6-2 or TRBV6-3 and TRBJ2-7; 10 positions agree with TRBD2. The receptor was derived from a human donor in good health, serving as a control. The sequencing sample was made of sorted CD4+, CD8+, or CD8+CD57+ T cells (not recorded which) from PBMCs. The CDR3: CASSYPPGLWGLARYEQYF. The CDR3 nucleotides are TGTGCCAGCAGTTACCCCCCCGGTTTATGGGGACTAGCGCGATACGAGCAGTACTTC.